This note documents a single T cell receptor (beta chain) sequence. This clonotype appeared many times. What antigen it recognizes has not been identified. Within one base of it there is no much larger clone, and no base qualities were kept. This sample is drawn from a study of CD8+CD57+ T cells in acquired aplastic anemia (dated by TCRdb to between 2018 and 2020). Study-level background: On average, sorted CD4+ and CD8+ cells yielded about 3 ug of extracted DNA, with a range of roughly 0.18 to 27.4 ug. CD8+CD57+ expansion was defined as frequency above the mean frequency observed in healthy subjects. Points the paper makes about the study in general: CD8+ Simpson's diversity did not differ significantly between patients and healthy controls (P=0.060). Nearly 30 CD8+ CDR3 sequences were found in both patients and controls but appeared to be highly expressed in patients and within the immunodominant clones of the patients.

The V end loses 2 bases and the J end loses 1 base, and a stretch of 6 bases separates them. The germline V gene (reference sequence) gives CDR1 as SEHNR and CDR2 as FQNEAQ. From cysteine to phenylalanine, the CDR3 is 13 amino acids long. The entry retains the CDR3 DNA only, 39 bases that are in frame from base 1. Genomic DNA served as template for TCR beta VDJ combination and CDR3 sequence profiling. TCR repertoire sequencing was run on an Illumina HiSeq 2000. On the authors' methods: Repertoires were assessed using TRBV/TRBJ rearrangement plots, CDR3 size and DJ length profiles, and Simpson's diversity index. The immunodominant clone was defined as the most abundant DNA sequence in deep sequencing data. CDR3 amino acid sequences were checked for sharing between subjects and were compared against published repertoires and the VDJdb database. The public sequencing data were trimmed at Q25 with fastp and processed into clonotypes with MiXCR by TCRdb, which kept only in-frame beta chains. Rows merge per CDR3 protein into single entries with the most common DNA and genes. TCRdb, not the authors, supplied the V and J calls. Present in this sample are about 190,000 distinct CDR3 sequences, around 47% of which were seen just once. Around 8.8% of the sample is held by the ten biggest clonotypes.

Expansion of CD8+CD57+ cells had been shown by flow cytometry in the patients chosen for sequencing. Every patient had severe acquired aplastic anemia, diagnosed using the International Study of Aplastic Anemia and Agranulocytosis and Camitta criteria. At the time blood was sampled, none of the patients had received any therapy. The study deep-sequenced TCR repertoires of sorted CD4+ and CD8+ blood T cells from severe aplastic anemia patients and healthy subjects. Patients were enrolled in the USA under clinicaltrials.gov protocols 00001620, 01623167, 00001397, 00071045, 00081523 and 00961064. Ficoll-Paque density gradient centrifugation was used to isolate peripheral blood mononuclear cells. Before DNA was extracted, CD4+ and CD8+ T cells were sorted using either FACS or magnetic beads.

The chain uses TRBV7-9 and TRBJ2-7, with the D gene uncertain. The specimen was sorted CD4+, CD8+, or CD8+CD57+ T cells (not recorded which) from PBMCs. This TCR came from a human donor with aplastic anemia. The nucleotide sequence is TGTGCCAGCAGCTTAAGGTATTCCTACGAGCAGTACTTC. Its product reads: CASSLRYSYEQYF.